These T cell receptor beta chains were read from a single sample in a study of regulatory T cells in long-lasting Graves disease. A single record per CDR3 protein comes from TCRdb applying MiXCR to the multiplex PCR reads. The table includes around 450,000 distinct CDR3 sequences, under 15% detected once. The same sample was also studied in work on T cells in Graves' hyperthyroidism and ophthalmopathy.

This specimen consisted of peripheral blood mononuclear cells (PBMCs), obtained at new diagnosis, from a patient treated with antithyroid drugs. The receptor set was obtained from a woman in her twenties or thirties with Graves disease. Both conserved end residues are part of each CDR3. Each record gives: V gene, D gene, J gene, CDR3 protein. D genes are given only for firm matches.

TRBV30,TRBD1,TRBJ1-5,CAWREGTGGRQPQHF
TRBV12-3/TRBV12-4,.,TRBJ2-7,CASSLVPRAGTYEQYF
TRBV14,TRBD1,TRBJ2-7,CASSQGWTGPYEQYF
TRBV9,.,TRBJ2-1,CASSVDGRVYNEQFF
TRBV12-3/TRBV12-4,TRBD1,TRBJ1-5,CASSLGGQGRNQPQHF
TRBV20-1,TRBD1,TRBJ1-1,CSAKPQGTGMNTEAFF
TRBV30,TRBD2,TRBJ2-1,CAWMGGEDKEQFF
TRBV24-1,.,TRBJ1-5,CATSDAGVFSNQPQHF
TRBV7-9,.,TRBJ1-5,CASGLVGDSNQPQHF
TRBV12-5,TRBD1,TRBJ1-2,CASGLNPSSGTGGGYTF
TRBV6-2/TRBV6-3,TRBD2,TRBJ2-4,CASSSPGLAGGPGRAKNIQYF
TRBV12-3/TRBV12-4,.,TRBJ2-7,CASSPITSGPSYEQYF
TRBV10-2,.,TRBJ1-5,CASRLDRLSNQPQHF